This note documents a single T cell receptor (beta chain) sequence. Amplification used 60 Vbeta primers and 13 Jbeta primers. The protocol was immunoSEQ multiplex PCR, while the TCRdb copy is restricted to in-frame clones and leaves out a portion. Of under 200,000 clones detected, 75% to 90% appear once; the ten largest clones hold about 1.9%. Per germline, CDR1 SGHNT and CDR2 YYREEE (reference sequence). The CDR3 has 12 residues. Trimming shortened V by 2 bases and J by 9 bases, and 9 bases separated the two germline ends. These data originate in a study of cytomegalovirus exposure and HLA in healthy donors.

The chain recombines TRBV5-4 with TRBJ2-1, with D uncertain. This receptor was obtained from a human donor in good health. Sequencing used PBMCs. The CDR3 protein is CASSFATSEQFF. CDR3 DNA sequence: TGTGCCAGCAGCTTCGCCACAAGTGAGCAGTTCTTC.